A single T cell receptor (beta chain) is shown here with its context. Data came from immunoSEQ multiplex PCR; TCRdb stores just in-frame clones and leaves some out. The table shows some 70,000 clones, with 80% to 95% occurring only once. After removal of 9 bases from V and 8 bases from J, the junction contained 9 bases not matched to a gene. This CDR3 has 14 amino acids. Per germline, CDR1 MRHNA and CDR2 SNTAGT. The entry originates in a study of T cell changes during pregnancy in multiple sclerosis. The origin of this receptor is a female donor with multiple sclerosis, enrolled in a pregnancy study. The sequencing used peripheral blood, collected in the first trimester of pregnancy. The chain uses TRBV6-4 and TRBJ1-4, with 10 positions matching TRBD1. CDR3: CASARDRGREKLFF. CDR3 sequence (DNA): TGTGCCAGTGCCAGGGACAGGGGCCGGGAAAAACTGTTTTTT.